This T cell receptor (beta chain) was observed in a study of beta chain features in type 1 diabetes. Study-level findings and limits: In type 1 diabetes patients, VDJ junctions had fewer insertions; deletions at these junctions were more frequent. Among patients with Type 1 diabetes, TCRB CDR3s were moderately but significantly shorter in every one of the four CD4+ subsets.

Sequenced material consisted of expressed TCRB transcripts (all of the isolated RNA was reverse transcribed). Assay: immunoSEQ multiplex PCR; the TCRdb copy retains only in-frame clones and omits some. The sample has some 250,000 clones, 14% seen once. Germline assignment: CDR1 SNHLY and CDR2 FYNNEI. The V gene end was trimmed by 6 bases and the J gene end by 6 bases; junction bases not matched to a gene: 4. There are 12 residues in the CDR3. On this clone itself: What it binds is unknown.

The clonotype was recovered from a man between 25 and 39 years old with type 1 diabetes. This sequence joins TRBV2 and TRBJ2-7, with 8 bases matching TRBD1. Sample: naive CD4+ T cells from blood. The chain's CDR3 is CASRAGGGEQYF. As DNA, the CDR3 is TGTGCCAGCAGGGCAGGGGGCGGCGAGCAGTACTTC.